The rows below give T cell receptor beta chains drawn from one sample of a study of shared clonotypes between healthy human individuals. Libraries were prepared by immunoSEQ multiplex PCR; TCRdb keeps only in-frame clonotypes and omits some of them. The sample carries millions of clones, about 95% recorded once. The sequenced material came from naive CD8+ T cells sorted from blood. All receptors derive from a man aged 18-30 years in good health. CDR3s include the opening cysteine and the closing phenylalanine or tryptophan. Fields, in order: J gene, V gene, CDR3 protein.

j_gene: TRBJ2-1; v_gene: TRBV28; CDR3aa: CGSGPPNEQFF
j_gene: TRBJ1-4; v_gene: TRBV28; CDR3aa: CASSPGATNEKLFF
j_gene: TRBJ2-3; v_gene: TRBV4-3; CDR3aa: CASSQGTSVQAFTDTQYF
j_gene: TRBJ2-3; v_gene: TRBV9; CDR3aa: CASSVGGSTDTQYF
j_gene: TRBJ2-1; v_gene: TRBV5-1; CDR3aa: CASSLIGGPYNEQFF
j_gene: TRBJ2-7; v_gene: TRBV4-1; CDR3aa: CASSPDVVYEQYF
j_gene: TRBJ2-7; v_gene: TRBV30; CDR3aa: CAWSLGESYEQYF
j_gene: TRBJ1-1; v_gene: TRBV30; CDR3aa: CAWRRRTEAFF
j_gene: TRBJ2-5; v_gene: TRBV19; CDR3aa: CASRTGGSKETQYF
j_gene: TRBJ2-7; v_gene: TRBV4-3; CDR3aa: CASSLGLAEASYEQYF
j_gene: TRBJ2-7; v_gene: TRBV9; CDR3aa: CASSVGPQGSYEQYF
j_gene: TRBJ2-7; v_gene: TRBV7-8; CDR3aa: CASSPGTYEQYF
j_gene: TRBJ1-1; v_gene: TRBV5-1; CDR3aa: CASSWDRGYTEAFF
j_gene: TRBJ2-7; v_gene: TRBV27; CDR3aa: CASSFRDSYEQYF
j_gene: TRBJ2-3; v_gene: TRBV7-9; CDR3aa: CASSPTGTDIGTQYF
j_gene: TRBJ2-7; v_gene: TRBV13; CDR3aa: CASSLEGSSYEQYF
j_gene: TRBJ2-3; v_gene: TRBV7-9; CDR3aa: CASSLNPLGGVTDTQYF
j_gene: TRBJ1-1; v_gene: TRBV12-5; CDR3aa: CASGLPSGREGITEAFF
j_gene: TRBJ1-6; v_gene: TRBV4-1; CDR3aa: CASSQVTGFNSPLHF
j_gene: TRBJ2-1; v_gene: TRBV9; CDR3aa: CASSSPGREQFF
j_gene: TRBJ1-2; v_gene: TRBV7-9; CDR3aa: CASSDDSNGYTF
j_gene: TRBJ1-1; v_gene: TRBV27; CDR3aa: CASSLYPGRGTEAFF
j_gene: TRBJ1-3; v_gene: TRBV5-6; CDR3aa: CASSLGQSGNTIYF
j_gene: TRBJ2-3; v_gene: TRBV7-7; CDR3aa: CASSLVRQDTQYF
j_gene: TRBJ2-2; v_gene: TRBV27; CDR3aa: CASSLGIAGGRTGELFF
j_gene: TRBJ2-3; v_gene: TRBV19; CDR3aa: CASSSGQGGTDTQYF
j_gene: TRBJ2-1; v_gene: TRBV13; CDR3aa: CASSPPASSYNEQFF
j_gene: TRBJ2-7; v_gene: TRBV18; CDR3aa: CASSPPGGLSPEQYF
j_gene: TRBJ2-2; v_gene: TRBV6-6; CDR3aa: CASTEYRGTGELFF
j_gene: TRBJ2-3; v_gene: TRBV30; CDR3aa: CAWSVQRELDTQYF
j_gene: TRBJ1-1; v_gene: TRBV7-7; CDR3aa: CASSSSVGTEAFF
j_gene: TRBJ2-3; v_gene: TRBV11-1; CDR3aa: CASSFSSRGTDTQYF
j_gene: TRBJ2-5; v_gene: TRBV20-1; CDR3aa: CRVGTQETQYF
j_gene: TRBJ2-1; v_gene: TRBV5-1; CDR3aa: CASSNLDRAHEQFF
j_gene: TRBJ2-7; v_gene: TRBV7-9; CDR3aa: CASSPPGQSYEQYF
j_gene: TRBJ1-2; v_gene: TRBV9; CDR3aa: CASSVEGEGRSYGYTF
j_gene: TRBJ2-1; v_gene: TRBV5-6; CDR3aa: CASSLTHNEQFF